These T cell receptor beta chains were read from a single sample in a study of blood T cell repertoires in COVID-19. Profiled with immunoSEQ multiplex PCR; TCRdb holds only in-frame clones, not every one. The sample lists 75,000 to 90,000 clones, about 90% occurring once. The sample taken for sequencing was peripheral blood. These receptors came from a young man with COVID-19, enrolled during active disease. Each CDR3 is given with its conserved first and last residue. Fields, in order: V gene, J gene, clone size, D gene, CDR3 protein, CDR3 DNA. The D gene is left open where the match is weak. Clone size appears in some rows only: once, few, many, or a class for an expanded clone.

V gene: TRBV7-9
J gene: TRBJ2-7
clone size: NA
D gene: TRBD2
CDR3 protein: CASSWGGEQYF
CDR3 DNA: TGTGCCAGCAGCTGGGGGGGCGAGCAGTACTTC

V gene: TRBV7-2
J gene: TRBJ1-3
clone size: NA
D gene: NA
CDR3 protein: CASSLSQGAGNTIYF
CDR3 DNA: TGTGCCAGCAGCTTAAGTCAGGGCGCTGGAAACACCATATATTTT

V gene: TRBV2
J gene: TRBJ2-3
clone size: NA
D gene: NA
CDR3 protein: CASGGTLSTDTQYF
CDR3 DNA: TGTGCCAGCGGCGGGACTCTCAGCACAGATACGCAGTATTTT

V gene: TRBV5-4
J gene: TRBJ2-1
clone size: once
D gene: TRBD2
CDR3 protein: CASSLAVIAGGGEQFF
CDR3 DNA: TGTGCCAGCAGCTTGGCAGTAATAGCGGGAGGGGGTGAGCAGTTCTTC

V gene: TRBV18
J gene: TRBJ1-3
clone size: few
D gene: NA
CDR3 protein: CASSPPASGNTIYF
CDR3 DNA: TGTGCCAGCTCACCACCGGCCTCTGGAAACACCATATATTTT

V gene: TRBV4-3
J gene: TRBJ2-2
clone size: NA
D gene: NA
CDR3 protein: CASSQVRPGFTGELFF
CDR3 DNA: TGCGCCAGCAGCCAAGTTCGGCCAGGGTTTACCGGGGAGCTGTTTTTT

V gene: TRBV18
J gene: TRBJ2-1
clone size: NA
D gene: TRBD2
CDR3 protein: CASSPAGAAEQFF
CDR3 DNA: TGTGCCAGCTCACCAGCGGGAGCGGCTGAGCAGTTCTTC

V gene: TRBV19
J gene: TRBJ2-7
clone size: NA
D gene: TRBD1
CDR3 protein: CASSSIHGTVDEQYF
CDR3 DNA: TGTGCCAGTAGTTCGATCCACGGGACAGTGGACGAGCAGTACTTC

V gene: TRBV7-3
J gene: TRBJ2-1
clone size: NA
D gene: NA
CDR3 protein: CASSFSGILYNEQFF
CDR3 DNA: TGTGCCAGCAGCTTTTCTGGCATTTTGTACAATGAGCAGTTCTTC

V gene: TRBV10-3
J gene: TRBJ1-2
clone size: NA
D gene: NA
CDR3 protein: CAISEYRAYGYTF
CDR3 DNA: TGTGCCATCAGTGAGTACAGGGCCTATGGCTACACCTTC

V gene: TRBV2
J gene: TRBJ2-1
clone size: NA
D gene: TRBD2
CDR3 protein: CASSGASGAYNEQFF
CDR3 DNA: TGTGCCAGCAGTGGGGCTAGCGGAGCCTACAATGAGCAGTTCTTC

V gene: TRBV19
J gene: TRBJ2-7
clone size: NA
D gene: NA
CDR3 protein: CASSVAGAYEQYF
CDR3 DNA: TGTGCCAGTAGTGTGGCAGGGGCCTACGAGCAGTACTTC

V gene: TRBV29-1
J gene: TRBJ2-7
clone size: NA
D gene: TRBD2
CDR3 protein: CSVKRDPGGYEQYF
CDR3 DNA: TGCAGCGTTAAGCGGGACCCCGGCGGGTACGAGCAGTACTTC

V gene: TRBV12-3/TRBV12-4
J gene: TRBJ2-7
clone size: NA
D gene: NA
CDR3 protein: CASSLITSHEQYF
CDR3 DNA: TGTGCCAGCAGTTTAATCACTAGTCACGAGCAGTACTTC

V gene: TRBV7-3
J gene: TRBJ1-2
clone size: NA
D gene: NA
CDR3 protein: CASSPSPDRVYGYTF
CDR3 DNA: TGTGCCAGCAGCCCCTCCCCGGACAGAGTCTATGGCTACACCTTC

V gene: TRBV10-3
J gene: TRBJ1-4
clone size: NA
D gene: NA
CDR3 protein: CAISESLGGAEKLLF
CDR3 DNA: TGTGCCATCAGTGAGAGTTTGGGAGGGGCAGAAAAACTGCTTTTT

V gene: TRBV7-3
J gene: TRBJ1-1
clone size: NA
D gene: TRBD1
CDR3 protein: CASSLTGAEAFF
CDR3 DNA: TGTGCCAGCAGCTTGACAGGGGCTGAAGCTTTCTTT

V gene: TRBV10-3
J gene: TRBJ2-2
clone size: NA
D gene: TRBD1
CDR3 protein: CAISERTGSHSMALGYTGELFF
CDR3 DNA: TGTGCCATCAGTGAACGGACAGGGTCACACTCTATGGCTCTGGGGTACACCGGGGAGCTGTTTTTT